This T cell receptor (beta chain) originates from a study of T cells in Graves' hyperthyroidism and ophthalmopathy (dated by TCRdb to 2018 to 2020). Turning to the overall study: Peripheral blood was collected at initial diagnosis, before any treatment. Once sampling was done, hyperthyroidism patients were given methimazole at a starting dose of 30 mg daily, whereas ophthalmopathy patients were given high-dose intravenous methylprednisolone. A discovery cohort of roughly 100 patients, roughly 45 with Graves' ophthalmopathy and 57 with stable Graves' hyperthyroidism, was used to find distinguishing TCR V-J signatures. The 95 to 100 discovery patients were randomly divided into training and test sets at a 7:3 ratio. Whether ophthalmopathy could be predicted prospectively was tested in an independent validation cohort made up of roughly 19 hyperthyroidism patients plus 17 patients who later progressed to ophthalmopathy. The paper describes TCR Vbeta CDR3 sequencing of 120 to 150 peripheral blood samples, made up of roughly 45 ophthalmopathy patients, approximately 76 hyperthyroidism patients and 17 progressor patients. Thyroid tissue and blood T-cell repertoires from several Graves' hyperthyroidism patients were also compared in the study. The research as a whole found: A 13 V-J signature model separated ophthalmopathy from stable hyperthyroidism, with approximately 86% sensitivity and 81.08% specificity in cross-validation and 80%/75% in testing. Most expanded thyroid clonotypes (frequency above 0.001) were also found in blood, which suggests that blood repertoires may mirror thyroid immune responses. In validation, the model predicted progression to ophthalmopathy with roughly 66% sensitivity and 72.22% specificity, a median of 6.5 months before onset. No statistical method was used to fix the sample size in advance, and group allocation was not hidden from the investigators.

Reading from cysteine to phenylalanine, the CDR3 counts 16 amino acids. CDR3 DNA only is kept here, 48 bases in frame from base 1. CDR1 LNHDA and CDR2 SQIVND are derived from the germline V gene (reference sequence). Here V drops 8 bases and J drops 0 bases, and the junction holds 10 bases not matched to any gene. The TCR beta CDR3 regions were amplified from the RNA transcripts. For the first round of RT-PCR on the TCR CDR3, the HTBI primer set was used together with the Qiagen OneStep RT-PCR kit. The libraries were constructed in a second round of multiplex PCR and then size-selected and purified. Paired-end sequencing of the libraries was performed with 100 bp reads on an Illumina HiSeq2000. The original pipeline was this. SOAPnuke was used to process the raw data, removing reads that contained adapters or uncalled bases, had a mean Phred below 15, or lacked an exact match to the constant primer or identifier. COPE v1.2.5 was used to merge the high-quality paired reads, and each unique nucleotide sequence was defined as a clonotype. MiTCR v1.1 was used to align clonotypes to the IMGT TRBV, TRBD and TRBJ reference segments. The analysis included only V-J combinations with a frequency above 0.0001, which together covered roughly 99% of the repertoires. The TCS score was defined as F50 (clonal expansion) divided by E x V (chaos), with BLOSUM62-based TCRdist calculated between CDR3 peptides within each V-J. Welch's t-statistics and random forest reduced roughly 500 V-J features to under 15, which were used in a naive Bayes classifier (R e1071). Using fastp trimming at Q25 and MiXCR clonotype assembly, TCRdb reanalyzed the public sequencing data and kept in-frame beta chains. Rows with one shared CDR3 protein collapse into an entry with the most common genes and DNA. The V and J calls shown here were made by TCRdb, not taken from the authors' results. This sample comprises hundreds of thousands of distinct CDR3 sequences, approximately 15% of them detected only once. Around 3.5% of the sample is held by the ten biggest clonotypes.

A remark on this clonotype: The antigen it binds to is not known. No base quality information exists; no much larger clone differs at one position.

Ophthalmopathy patients had moderately to severely active disease, Clinical Activity Score of at least 3, NOSPECS grade of at least 4, and duration under 3 months. Any patient with an uncontrolled infection, another autoimmune disease, pregnancy or lactation was excluded. Diagnoses were based on clinical symptoms, serum thyroxine and TRAb, thyroid ultrasound and orbital computed tomography. PBMCs were isolated from about 9.1 ml of fresh peripheral blood by Ficoll-Paque density gradient centrifugation. Total RNA was extracted with Trizol reagent, and quality was checked on an Agilent 2100 Bioanalyzer.

The sequence joins TRBV19 to TRBJ2-3, with 8 bases in between that match TRBD2. This receptor was taken from a woman in her thirties or forties with Graves' ophthalmopathy. The sequenced sample consisted of blood. DNA sequence: TGTGCCAGTTGGATTTATTCTAGCGGGAGCACAGATACGCAGTATTTT. This gives the protein CASWIYSSGSTDTQYF.